These T cell receptor beta chains were read from a single sample in a study of T cells in Graves' hyperthyroidism and ophthalmopathy. TCRdb redid the calling of the multiplex PCR reads with MiXCR, one entry per CDR3 protein. Of hundreds of thousands of distinct CDR3 sequences listed, about 20% were seen once; the top ten hold roughly 44%. The source material was blood. These receptors all come from a man aged 35-49 years with Graves' ophthalmopathy. CDR3s include the opening cysteine and the closing phenylalanine or tryptophan. D genes are given only for firm matches. Clone size is shown for a subset of rows, as once, few, many or a class of expanded clone.

few TRBJ1-5 TRBV28 NA TGTGCCAGCAGTCCCCTGGTAGCGCGGAGCAATCAGCCCCAGCATTTT CASSPLVARSNQPQHF
many TRBJ1-5 TRBV20-1 TRBD1 TGCAGTGCTCGCGGGACAGGCAATCAGCCCCAGCATTTT CSARGTGNQPQHF
few TRBJ2-1 TRBV6-2/TRBV6-3 TRBD2 TGTGCCAGCAGTTACTCAGCTAGCGGTGGGCGCAATGAGCAGTTCTTC CASSYSASGGRNEQFF
few TRBJ2-2 TRBV7-2 NA TGTGCCAGCATGCTCCTGAACACCGGGGAGCTGTTTTTT CASMLLNTGELFF
NA TRBJ1-1 TRBV30 NA TGTGCCTGCACGAGCAGGGTAGCTGAAGCTTTCTTT CACTSRVAEAFF
NA TRBJ1-2 TRBV7-6 NA TGTGCCAGCAGCTTAGGAGGGGGGGTCAGGAACTATGGCTACACCTTC CASSLGGGVRNYGYTF
NA TRBJ2-1 TRBV7-6 NA TGTGCCAGCAGCTTAGTCAGGAGAACCAATGAGCAGTTCTTC CASSLVRRTNEQFF
NA TRBJ2-7 TRBV9 TRBD2 TGTGCCAGCAGCGTAGAACTAGCGGGGGCTTCCGAGCAGTACTTC CASSVELAGASEQYF
NA TRBJ1-2 TRBV20-1 TRBD1 TGCAGTGCTAGTGTTGTCAGGGGGTCCGTGGATGGCTACACCTTC CSASVVRGSVDGYTF
many TRBJ2-7 TRBV7-8 NA TGTGCCAGCAGCTTAGTGGGGGTTGAGTACGAGCAGTACTTC CASSLVGVEYEQYF
many TRBJ2-1 TRBV11-2 TRBD2 TGTGCCAGCAGCTTAAAAATAGCGGGGGGATCCTACAATGAGCAGTTCTTC CASSLKIAGGSYNEQFF
few TRBJ2-7 TRBV6-2/TRBV6-3 NA TGTGCCAGCAGTTACCCACCGGGTATCTGGGCTAGCGTCTCCTACGAGCAGTACTTC CASSYPPGIWASVSYEQYF
many TRBJ2-7 TRBV20-1 NA TGCAGTGCTACCCTCGGACAAGGGCCCTCGATACGGGAGCAGTACTTC CSATLGQGPSIREQYF
NA TRBJ1-1 TRBV6-5 NA TGTGCCAGCAGTTCCGGACTCTCCCCGAGGACTGAAGCTTTCTTT CASSSGLSPRTEAFF
many TRBJ2-2 TRBV9 TRBD1 TGTGCCAGCAGCCTCCGGACAGGGATTAGTGGCGGGGAGCTGTTTTTT CASSLRTGISGGELFF
many TRBJ2-1 TRBV27 TRBD2 TGTGCCAGCAGTTTCCTCCGGACTAGCGGGAAGGTATACAATGAGCAGTTCTTC CASSFLRTSGKVYNEQFF
NA TRBJ1-3 TRBV18 NA TGTGCCAGCTCACCCAGCCAAGGGGAAGGGAACACCATATATTTT CASSPSQGEGNTIYF
few TRBJ2-2 TRBV14 NA TGTGCCAGCAGCCAAGTCGGAGAGTATAGGACCGGGGAGCTGTTTTTT CASSQVGEYRTGELFF
many TRBJ2-2 TRBV3-1 NA TGTGCCAGCAGCCAAGGCACGGGACGTCACACCGGGGAGCTGTTTTTT CASSQGTGRHTGELFF
NA TRBJ2-2 TRBV7-3 NA TGTGCCAGCAGCTTAGGGGCCTCGAACACCGGGGAGCTGTTTTTT CASSLGASNTGELFF
many TRBJ1-6 TRBV5-1 NA TGCGCCAGCAGCTTGGAACAGAATTCACCCCTCCACTTT CASSLEQNSPLHF
few TRBJ2-7 TRBV5-1 TRBD2 TGCGCCAGCAGCTCGGATAGCGGGAGATCCTACGAGCAGTACTTC CASSSDSGRSYEQYF
NA TRBJ2-2 TRBV9 TRBD2 TGTGCCAGCAGCCCTATTAGCGGGAGGGCCGTCACCGGGGAGCTGTTTTTT CASSPISGRAVTGELFF
few TRBJ1-5 TRBV4-2 TRBD1 TGTGCCAGCAGCCAGGTGGGGACAGGGGATCAGCCCCAGCATTTT CASSQVGTGDQPQHF
NA TRBJ2-3 TRBV27 TRBD2 TGTGCCAGCAGTTTGCACGCGACTAGCGGGGGGCCCACAGATACGCAGTATTTT CASSLHATSGGPTDTQYF
NA TRBJ1-1 TRBV5-4 TRBD1 TGTGCCAGCAGCCCTGGACAGGAGAGGAACACTGAAGCTTTCTTT CASSPGQERNTEAFF
NA TRBJ2-3 TRBV2 NA TGTGCCAGCAGTAGCAGGGAGATAGGCACAGATACGCAGTATTTT CASSSREIGTDTQYF
many TRBJ1-2 TRBV12-3/TRBV12-4 TRBD1 TGTGCCAGCAGCCAGGGGACAGGAGAATATGGCTACACCTTC CASSQGTGEYGYTF
NA TRBJ2-5 TRBV6-1 NA TGTGCCAGCAGTGAAGGGAAGACCCAGTGCTTC CASSEGKTQCF
NA TRBJ1-2 TRBV14 NA TGTGCCAGCAGCCTCCTATCGAAGGCCAGCGGCTACACCTTC CASSLLSKASGYTF
NA TRBJ2-1 TRBV11-2 TRBD2 TGTGCCAGCGGATACCCCCCTACCGGGACTAGCGGGTACCACAATGAGCAGTTCTTC CASGYPPTGTSGYHNEQFF
many TRBJ2-7 TRBV27 TRBD2 TGTGCCAGCAGACCCCGACTAGCGGGAGTGGTCGAGCAGTACTTC CASRPRLAGVVEQYF
few TRBJ2-1 TRBV12-3/TRBV12-4 NA TGTGCCAGCAGCCCAGCCCCCAACAATGAGCAGTTCTTC CASSPAPNNEQFF
NA TRBJ2-5 TRBV6-2/TRBV6-3 TRBD2 TGTGCCAGCAGTCCCTTTAGCGGGAGGGCGAGGAAAGAGACCCAGTACTTC CASSPFSGRARKETQYF
many TRBJ1-4 TRBV18 TRBD1 TGTGCCAGCTCATCCCGGGACAGAGGAGAAAAACTGTTTTTT CASSSRDRGEKLFF
few TRBJ2-7 TRBV29-1 TRBD1 TGCAGCGTTCAGAGTACCGGGACAGCTTATGTCGAGCAGTACTTC CSVQSTGTAYVEQYF
NA TRBJ2-1 TRBV9 TRBD2 TGTGCCAGCAGCGGCTGGGGACTAGCGGGATACAATGAGCAGTTCTTC CASSGWGLAGYNEQFF
NA TRBJ1-6 TRBV7-8 TRBD1 TGTGCCAGCAGCGGACAGGGGGACAATTCACCCCTCCACTTT CASSGQGDNSPLHF
many TRBJ2-7 TRBV7-2 TRBD2 TGTGCCAGCAGCCGGACTAGCGATACCTACGAGCAGTACTTC CASSRTSDTYEQYF
NA TRBJ2-7 TRBV2 NA TGTGCCACCGAGGTTGGGGAAGGGGATGAGCAATACTTC CATEVGEGDEQYF
NA TRBJ2-2 TRBV5-1 NA TGCGCCAGCAGCTTGAACGCAGGAGGCACCGGGGAGCTGTTTTTT CASSLNAGGTGELFF
NA TRBJ2-3 TRBV3-1 NA TGTGCCAGCAGCCAACTAGGGGGGAGGGTTCGTGATACGCAGTATTTT CASSQLGGRVRDTQYF
few TRBJ1-4 TRBV15 NA TGTGCCACCAGCAGAGTCACTAATGAAAAACTGTTTTTT CATSRVTNEKLFF
NA TRBJ2-1 TRBV5-1 NA TGCGCCAGCAGCCAAACTATGCTCAGCGCCAATGAGCAGTTCTTC CASSQTMLSANEQFF
once TRBJ2-1 TRBV19 NA TGTGCCAGTAGTTCTAAGGGACTTTCTTCCTTTTCCTACAATGAGCAGTTCTTC CASSSKGLSSFSYNEQFF
NA TRBJ1-1 TRBV7-7 NA TGTGCTAGCAGCTTTACGGTGAACACTGAAGCTTTCTTT CASSFTVNTEAFF
many TRBJ2-5 TRBV12-3/TRBV12-4 NA TGTGCCAGCAGAGACCACCGAGGCCAAGAGACCCAGTACTTC CASRDHRGQETQYF
once TRBJ1-1 TRBV19 NA TGTGCCAGTAGTATCGGCGGGAGCACTGAAGCTTTCTTT CASSIGGSTEAFF
few TRBJ2-1 TRBV24-1 TRBD2 TGTGCCACCAGTGATTTATGGGGAGCGGGAGGGGGACGGGCGCAGTTCTTC CATSDLWGAGGGRAQFF
few TRBJ2-1 TRBV30 TRBD2 TGTGCCTGGAACGGACTAGCGGGAGGTCGGCAGTTCTTC CAWNGLAGGRQFF
few TRBJ2-2 TRBV2 NA TGTGCCAGCAGTGTGGGACTTGCCCCAACCGGGGAGCTGTTTTTT CASSVGLAPTGELFF
many TRBJ2-3 TRBV11-2 TRBD2 TGTGCCAGCAGCTTAGCCCAAGCGGGGGACACAGATACGCAGTATTTT CASSLAQAGDTDTQYF